Shown below are 32 T cell receptor beta chains from a single sample sequenced in a study of Ad26.COV2.S vaccination and SARS-CoV-2 variants. Treatment of the sample: roughly 18 received Ad26.COV2.S at low or high dose, single or two shots; about 5 received placebo; per-sample allocation not given. Samples were taken on day 63 after the first vaccine or placebo injection. Libraries were prepared by immunoSEQ multiplex PCR; TCRdb keeps only in-frame clonotypes and omits some of them. The sample yields over 400,000 clones, over 80% seen once. Sequenced material: peripheral blood, taken in a trial of Ad26.COV2.S vaccine versus placebo. These receptors all stem from a person aged 18 to 59 who received the Ad26.COV2.S COVID-19 vaccine or a placebo.

In nucleotides, the CDR3 is TGTGCCAGCAGCCGGGGGGACCCGGGTTCTAATGAAAAACTGTTTTTT. Translating it yields CASSRGDPGSNEKLFF. V and J are TRBV3-1 (or the pseudogene TRBV3-2) and TRBJ1-4, with D possibly matching TRBD1 (5 bases). Trimming shortened V by 4 bases and J by 3 bases, and 15 bases separated the two germline ends. In germline, CDR1 is LGHDT, CDR2 YNNKEL (reference sequence). The CDR3 extends over 16 amino acids.

The J gene is TRBJ2-2, the V gene TRBV28; 7 nucleotides align to TRBD1. The CDR3 is 18 residues long. CDR1 MDHEN and CDR2 SYDVKM come from the germline V gene. The ends lost 6 bases at V and 3 bases at J; junction bases unmatched: 16. CDR3: CASSLNIIRQGDTGELFF. The CDR3 nucleotides read TGTGCCAGCAGCCTCAACATAATTAGACAGGGCGACACCGGGGAGCTGTTTTTT.

This clone was observed a few times. This chain uses TRBV6-2 or TRBV6-3 with TRBJ2-1, with D maybe TRBD2 (6 bases). Between the trimmed V and J ends, which lost 6 bases and 3 bases, there was a span of 15 bases. The CDR3 length is 15 residues. Germline-derived CDR1 and CDR2 are MNHEY and SVGEGT. Here the CDR3 reads CASSPGGAGYNEQFF. For the CDR3, the DNA is TGTGCCAGCAGCCCGGGCGGGGCTGGCTACAATGAGCAGTTCTTC.

V is TRBV7-9 and J is TRBJ2-1; 9 bases line up with TRBD2. The CDR3 extends over 14 amino acids. Germline loops: CDR1 SEHNR, CDR2 FQNEAQ (reference sequence). V lost 5 bases to trimming and J lost 10 bases; unmatched junction nucleotides: 9. The CDR3 region has the DNA TGTGCCAGCAGCGCTAGCGGGGCACAGGGCGAGCAGTTCTTC. This sequence encodes CASSASGAQGEQFF.

This chain joins TRBV9 and TRBJ2-3; 9 bases fit TRBD2. The germline V gene encodes CDR1 SGDLS and CDR2 YYNGEE. The CDR3 consists of 18 residues. With 0 bases clipped from V and 1 base from J, the junction kept 9 bases outside the gene matches. CDR3: CASSVAAGGPTGTDTQYF. The CDR3 coding sequence is TGTGCCAGCAGCGTAGCTGCGGGGGGGCCCACAGGCACAGATACGCAGTATTTT.

This clone was seen more than once but under ten times. The J gene is TRBJ2-7, the V gene TRBV7-9; 8 bases line up with TRBD1. Germline CDR1 reads SEHNR; CDR2 reads FQNEAQ (reference sequence). V was pared by 2 bases and J by 3 bases, with 9 bases of the junction left unmatched. The CDR3 spans 16 residues. The CDR3 here is CASSLTGTGSYYEQYF. DNA of the CDR3: TGTGCCAGCAGCTTAACCGGGACAGGATCTTACTACGAGCAGTACTTC. The full variable domain, its missing parts supplied by reference TRBV7-9 and TRBJ2-7, is DTGVSQNPRHKITKRGQNVTFRCDPISEHNRLYWYRQTLGQGPEFLTYFQNEAQLEKSRLLSDRFSAERPKGSFSTLEIQRTEQGDSAMYLCASSLTGTGSYYEQYFGPGTRLTVT.

The sample holds one count of this clone. This sequence joins TRBV18 and TRBJ1-5; tentatively, D is TRBD1 (5 bases). Germline CDR1 KGHSH, CDR2 LQKENI. The CDR3 sequence is 15 residues long. Deletions cut 1 base from V and 6 bases from J, with 13 bases between. The CDR3 DNA sequence: TGTGCCAGCTCACCACTTCCACTGGGGACTCAGCCCCAGCATTTT. It yields the protein CASSPLPLGTQPQHF.

This clone was found once. V is TRBV3-1 (or the pseudogene TRBV3-2) and J is TRBJ1-5, with TRBD1 identical over 8 bases. CDR3 length equals 17 residues. V trimming: 4 bases; J trimming: 2 bases; junction bases outside the gene matches: 10. Germline V CDR1 and CDR2: LGHDT, YNNKEL (reference sequence). The chain's CDR3 is CASSLGQGIIGNQPQHF. The CDR3 bases are TGTGCCAGCAGCCTCGGACAGGGCATTATTGGCAATCAGCCCCAGCATTTT.

Notes on this clone: The identical CDR3 is also encoded by other nucleotide sequences in the sample. The rearrangement uses TRBV9 and TRBJ1-3; D gene uncertain. The germline gives CDR1 SGDLS, CDR2 YYNGEE. V was clipped by 0 bases and J by 0 bases, with 7 bases between them. The CDR3 sequence is 15 residues long. CDR3 sequence: CASSVEADSGNTIYF. The DNA for the CDR3 is TGTGCCAGCAGCGTAGAGGCCGACTCTGGAAACACCATATATTTT.

This chain connects TRBV4-3 to TRBJ1-1; no clear D gene. CDR3 length: 15 amino acids. V was trimmed by 0 bases and J by 6 bases, leaving 14 bases between them. Germline V gene data show CDR1 as LGHNA and CDR2 as YSLEER. CDR3 sequence: CASSQDLGRRAEAFF. In DNA form, the CDR3 reads TGCGCCAGCAGCCAAGATCTAGGGAGGCGCGCTGAAGCTTTCTTT.

V and J are TRBV28 and TRBJ2-7; 9 bases are shared with TRBD2. This CDR3 is built from 15 residues. Germline V gives CDR1 MDHEN, CDR2 SYDVKM. V lost 5 bases and J lost 5; bases outside the gene matches: 10. The CDR3 coding sequence is TGTGCCAGCAGTCCCCGGAGGATAGCGGGGGACGAGCAGTACTTC. Its protein product is CASSPRRIAGDEQYF. Combining the CDR3 with reference TRBV28 and TRBJ2-7 gives the whole variable domain DVKVTQSSRYLVKRTGEKVFLECVQDMDHENMFWYRQDPGLGLRLIYFSYDVKMKEKGDIPEGYSVSREKKERFSLILESASTNQTSMYLCASSPRRIAGDEQYFGPGTRLTVT.

The rearrangement joins TRBV4-1 to TRBJ1-5; 8 nucleotides agree with TRBD1. This CDR3 has 16 amino acids. The V segment lost 0 bases and the J segment 4 bases; nucleotides outside the gene matches: 5. Germline CDR1 MGHRA, CDR2 YSYEKL. This chain's CDR3 is CASSQDPDRENQPQHF. CDR3 DNA: TGCGCCAGCAGCCAAGATCCGGACAGGGAGAATCAGCCCCAGCATTTT.

The J gene is TRBJ2-3, the V gene TRBV29-1; 10 bases align to TRBD2. Trimming removed 7 bases from V and 2 bases from J; junction bases left unmatched: 12. The CDR3 runs 16 residues. From germline, CDR1 is SQVTM and CDR2 ANQGSEA. The CDR3 sequence: CSADRAAGGFTDTQYF. The CDR3 bases are TGCAGCGCTGATCGAGCAGCGGGGGGGTTCACAGATACGCAGTATTTT.

This clone was picked up many times. The V and J genes are TRBV3-1 (or the pseudogene TRBV3-2) and TRBJ2-7; D gene uncertain. The CDR3 has 15 residues. The V end lost 3 bases, the J end lost 0 bases, and 12 bases lay between the germline ends. The germline V gene has CDR1 LGHDT and CDR2 YNNKEL (reference sequence). The CDR3 is CASSHWTPNSYEQYF. CDR3 DNA sequence: TGTGCCAGCAGCCACTGGACCCCGAACTCCTACGAGCAGTACTTC.

The rearrangement joins TRBV4-3 to TRBJ2-7, with 8 bases identical to TRBD1. The CDR3 has 19 amino acids. Germline CDR1 LGHNA, CDR2 YSLEER. V lost 0 bases to trimming and J lost 2 bases; unmatched junction nucleotides: 15. This chain's CDR3 is CASSQERAGGWSGTYEQYF. CDR3 in DNA: TGCGCCAGCAGCCAAGAAAGGGCAGGGGGCTGGTCTGGTACCTACGAGCAGTACTTC.

The chain is built from TRBV23-1 and TRBJ2-7; 8 positions agree with TRBD1. TRBV23-1 is noted as an ORF with a role that remains uncertain. The ends lost 3 bases at V and 4 bases at J; junction bases unmatched: 14. The CDR3 sequence is 17 residues long. CDR3 DNA sequence: TGCGCCAGCAGTCAGACGGCGACAGGGGAAGATTTGTACGAGCAGTACTTC. Translating gives CASSQTATGEDLYEQYF.

This clone showed up just once. The gene calls are TRBV6-2 or TRBV6-3 and TRBJ2-3; D is perhaps TRBD2 (6 bases). Germline loops: CDR1 MNHEY, CDR2 SVGEGT. This CDR3 has 15 residues. V lost 4 bases and J 0 bases, leaving 11 bases between the germline ends. The CDR3 DNA reads as TGTGCCAGCAGTTGGCGGGGCACTAGCACAGATACGCAGTATTTT. Amino acids: CASSWRGTSTDTQYF.

Only one count was recorded for this clone. This rearrangement joins TRBV7-6 to TRBJ2-7; TRBD1 might be the D (5 bases). Germline-derived CDR1 and CDR2 are SGHVS and FNYEAQ. The V end was cut by 3 bases, the J end by 5 bases, with 8 bases between. The CDR3 loop spans 12 amino acids. CDR3 nucleotides: TGTGCCAGCAGCTTTGGCAGGGACGAGCAGTACTTC. Protein product: CASSFGRDEQYF.

The chain carries TRBV3-1 (or the pseudogene TRBV3-2) and TRBJ1-2; possible D gene TRBD1, 6 bases. V lost 4 bases, J lost 5 bases, and 14 bases lay in between. From germline, CDR1 is LGHDT and CDR2 YNNKEL (reference sequence). The CDR3 totals 14 residues. This CDR3 reads CASSPTTGSYGYTF. For the CDR3, the DNA is TGTGCCAGCAGCCCGACGACAGGATCTTATGGCTACACCTTC.

The chain uses TRBV19 and TRBJ2-7; D not resolved. Trimming removed 4 bases at V and 1 base at J, with 8 bases between. The CDR3 is made up of 13 amino acids. Germline-derived CDR1 and CDR2 are LNHDA and SQIVND (reference sequence). The CDR3 sequence: CASSKQASYEQYF. CDR3 DNA: TGTGCCAGTAGTAAGCAGGCTTCCTACGAGCAGTACTTC.

V gene TRBV15 combines with J gene TRBJ2-7; 8 nucleotides line up with TRBD1. V gave up 4 bases and J gave up 5 bases; unmatched junction bases: 7. The CDR3 spans 14 residues. CDR1 and CDR2 (germline): LNHNV, YYDKDF (reference sequence). The CDR3 loop reads CATSTRQGFDEQYF. CDR3 sequence (DNA): TGTGCCACCAGCACAAGACAGGGGTTCGACGAGCAGTACTTC. The full variable domain, its missing parts supplied by reference TRBV15 and TRBJ2-7, is DAMVIQNPRYQVTQFGKPVTLSCSQTLNHNVMYWYQQKSSQAPKLLFHYYDKDFNNEADTPDNFQSRRPNTSFCFLDIRSPGLGDTAMYLCATSTRQGFDEQYFGPGTRLTVT.

The chain employs TRBV5-1 and TRBJ2-2; 14 bases are a match to TRBD2. The CDR3 contains 18 residues. Germline CDR1 is SGHRS and CDR2 is YFSETQ. After removal of 0 bases from V and 6 bases from J, the junction contained 7 bases not matched to a gene. This CDR3 reads CASSLAGLAGGFAGELFF. DNA of the CDR3: TGCGCCAGCAGCTTGGCCGGACTAGCGGGGGGTTTTGCCGGGGAGCTGTTTTTT.

The V gene is TRBV2, the J gene TRBJ2-6, with D uncertain. Trimming removed 10 bases at V and 0 bases at J, with 10 bases between. Germline V gene sequence: CDR1 SNHLY, CDR2 FYNNEI. The CDR3 extends over 14 amino acids. The CDR3 DNA reads as TGTGCCACCCAACACGGCTCTGGGGCCAACGTCCTGACTTTC. It yields the protein CATQHGSGANVLTF.

This clone appeared once. The chain links TRBV18 to TRBJ1-5; 11 bases align to TRBD1. V shed 5 bases and J 0 bases; nucleotides not matched to a gene: 9. Germline V CDR1 and CDR2: KGHSH, LQKENI. This CDR3 has 18 residues. This chain's CDR3 is CASSVARDRGFSNQPQHF. The DNA for the CDR3 is TGTGCCAGCTCAGTAGCTCGGGACAGGGGGTTTAGCAATCAGCCCCAGCATTTT.

The chain joins TRBV6-5 to TRBJ2-5; 9 positions agree with TRBD1. CDR3 length: 14 amino acids. Per germline, CDR1 MNHEY and CDR2 SVGAGI. The V segment lost 5 bases and the J segment 1 base; nucleotides outside the gene matches: 2. CDR3 loop: CASSQDRGQETQYF. CDR3 DNA: TGTGCCAGCAGTCAGGACAGGGGCCAAGAGACCCAGTACTTC.

This sequence joins TRBV9 and TRBJ2-7, with TRBD2 identical over 11 bases. This CDR3 spans 15 amino acids. Looked up from germline, CDR1 is SGDLS and CDR2 is YYNGEE. Losses at the gene ends were 3 bases for V and 7 bases for J; bases not matched to a gene: 9. The CDR3 region has the DNA TGTGCCAGCAGCGCCGGGACTAGCGGCGGTTGGGAGCAGTACTTC. This gives the protein CASSAGTSGGWEQYF.

This chain uses TRBV14 with TRBJ2-3, with TRBD2 matching over 7 bases. Germline V gives CDR1 SGHDN, CDR2 FVKESK. The length of the CDR3 is 16 residues. V trimming: 4 bases; J trimming: 0 bases; junction bases outside the gene matches: 7. CDR3: CASSPWASGSTDTQYF. The CDR3, as DNA: TGTGCCAGCAGCCCCTGGGCTAGCGGAAGCACAGATACGCAGTATTTT. The whole variable domain, filled in from reference TRBV14 and TRBJ2-3, reads EAGVTQFPSHSVIEKGQTVTLRCDPISGHDNLYWYRRVMGKEIKFLLHFVKESKQDESGMPNNRFLAERTGGTYSTLKVQPAELEDSGVYFCASSPWASGSTDTQYFGPGTRLTVL.

This chain uses TRBV4-3 with TRBJ2-1; D not certain. The V end was cut by 0 bases, the J end by 1 base, with 10 bases between. This CDR3 contains 16 residues. Per the germline V gene, CDR1 is LGHNA and CDR2 is YSLEER. The CDR3 sequence: CASSQDVADSYNEQFF. The CDR3 bases are TGCGCCAGCAGCCAAGATGTGGCAGATTCCTACAATGAGCAGTTCTTC.

V gene TRBV15 combines with J gene TRBJ2-7; TRBD1 or TRBD2 may be the D gene (5 bases each). V lost 1 base to trimming and J lost 3 bases, with 19 bases between them. Looked up from germline, CDR1 is LNHNV and CDR2 is YYDKDF (reference sequence). The CDR3 is made up of 17 amino acids. For the CDR3, the DNA is TGTGCCACCAGCAGAGGGCTCCTAAGGGACCGAGACTACGAGCAGTACTTC. This gives the protein CATSRGLLRDRDYEQYF.

This chain links TRBV7-9 with TRBJ2-2, with TRBD1 identical over 9 bases. V dropped 5 bases and J dropped 3; count of bases not matched to a gene: 7. CDR1 is SEHNR and CDR2 is FQNEAQ in the germline V gene (reference sequence). CDR3 length equals 16 residues. The CDR3 region has the DNA TGTGCCAGCAGCCCTCCCGGGACAGGGCACACCGGGGAGCTGTTTTTT. Amino acids: CASSPPGTGHTGELFF.

In its sample, this clone was seen once. This sequence joins TRBV6-5 and TRBJ2-5; D not certain. V lost 8 bases and J lost 2, with 18 bases in between. The length of the CDR3 is 15 residues. CDR1 MNHEY and CDR2 SVGAGI come from the germline V gene. In DNA, the CDR3 is TGTGCCAGCGCCCGAGGCGTAAGACTTCAAGAGACCCAGTACTTC. Protein product: CASARGVRLQETQYF.

This rearrangement joins TRBV7-9 to TRBJ2-7; no reliable D call. Trimming stripped 0 bases from V and 3 bases from J, with 3 bases between. This CDR3 contains 12 residues. Germline V gene lookup returns CDR1 SEHNR and CDR2 FQNEAQ (reference sequence). Written as DNA, the CDR3 is TGTGCCAGCAGCTTAGCACTCTACGAGCAGTACTTC. Its protein is CASSLALYEQYF. Based on the CDR3 plus reference TRBV7-9 and TRBJ2-7, the full variable domain is DTGVSQNPRHKITKRGQNVTFRCDPISEHNRLYWYRQTLGQGPEFLTYFQNEAQLEKSRLLSDRFSAERPKGSFSTLEIQRTEQGDSAMYLCASSLALYEQYFGPGTRLTVT.